The clone carrying this T cell receptor beta chain occurred once. The sample comes from a study of shared clonotypes between healthy human individuals. Splitting of CD4+ cells produced CD45RA+ naive and CD45RA-negative memory subsets. The protocol was immunoSEQ multiplex PCR, while the TCRdb copy is restricted to in-frame clones and leaves out a portion. The sample consists of 1 million to 1.3 million clones, around 82% of them appearing once. The CDR3 extends over 14 amino acids. Trimming stripped 3 bases from V and 12 bases from J, with 16 bases between. Germline V gene lookup returns CDR1 SGHRS and CDR2 YFSETQ.

Source material: memory CD4+ T cells from PBMCs. The subset here: CD45RA-negative fraction. The chain carries TRBV5-1 and TRBJ1-6, with D perhaps TRBD1 (5 bases). The sequence was collected from a man aged 18 to 30 in good health. Some clones in this sample may be carry-over from other donors' samples. The DNA of the CDR3 is TGCGCCAGCAGCTGGGACGGAACCTCGGAACCCCTCCACTTT. This sequence encodes CASSWDGTSEPLHF.